Below are 17 T cell receptor beta chains sequenced from a single sample in a study of blood T cell repertoires in COVID-19 (TCRdb year 2020). The library came from the immunoSEQ multiplex PCR assay. TCRdb's version of the immuneACCESS table is confined to in-frame rearrangements and falls short of the full clone set. An unresolved V gene accounts for under half of the shortfall where checked; the remainder is of unknown origin. This sample is represented by roughly 200,000 clones; roughly 73% of them were singletons. The ten largest clonotypes hold 2.5% to 3.5% of the sample. Sequenced: peripheral blood. The receptor source for this set is a woman of 80 years or more with active or convalescent COVID-19.

V is TRBV12-3 or TRBV12-4 and J is TRBJ1-2; the match to TRBD1 covers 8 bases. Trimming took 6 bases from V and 8 from J; bases not matched to a gene: 5. The CDR3 is 12 residues long. In nucleotides, the CDR3 is TGTGCCAGCAGCGGACAGGGCGAGGGCTACACCTTC. As protein: CASSGQGEGYTF.

The chain links TRBV4-1 to TRBJ1-3; possible D gene TRBD1, 5 bases. V lost 2 bases, J lost 1 base, and 9 bases lay in between. Germline CDR1 reads MGHRA; CDR2 reads YSYEKL. This CDR3 has 15 residues. CDR3 in amino acids: CASSQPRESGNTIYF. The CDR3 DNA is TGCGCCAGCAGCCAACCCAGGGAATCTGGAAACACCATATATTTT.

The chain couples TRBV6-5 to TRBJ2-1; maybe TRBD2 (5 bases). This CDR3 contains 11 residues. Trimming took 5 bases from V and 8 from J, leaving 7 bases between them. The germline gives CDR1 MNHEY, CDR2 SVGAGI. The CDR3 nucleotides read TGTGCCAGCAGTCGGACTGATGAGCAGTTCTTC. Its protein is CASSRTDEQFF.

This clone has just a few counts. This rearrangement joins TRBV30 to TRBJ1-3; unclear D gene. V gave up 0 bases and J gave up 4 bases, with 10 bases separating them. Germline V gene lookup returns CDR1 GTSNPN and CDR2 SVGIG (reference sequence). There are 14 residues in the CDR3. In DNA form, the CDR3 reads TGTGCCTGGAGTGTACGGGTAATGGGAAACACCATATATTTT. It translates to CAWSVRVMGNTIYF.

This rearrangement joins TRBV5-1 to TRBJ2-2; tentatively, D is TRBD1 (6 bases). This CDR3 is built from 16 residues. Germline V gives CDR1 SGHRS, CDR2 YFSETQ. Trimming shortened V by 0 bases and J by 0 bases, and 9 bases separated the two germline ends. The CDR3 protein is CASSLGYRANTGELFF. The CDR3, as DNA: TGCGCCAGCAGCTTGGGGTACAGGGCGAACACCGGGGAGCTGTTTTTT.

The chain joins TRBV18 to TRBJ2-6; 9 nucleotides align to TRBD1. The CDR3 length is 20 residues. Per germline, CDR1 KGHSH and CDR2 LQKENI. V lost 3 bases to trimming and J lost 4 bases; unmatched junction nucleotides: 16. The CDR3 DNA is TGTGCCAGCTCACCTTTCGGGGAGGGGACAGGGCATGACGGGGCCAACGTCCTGACTTTC. This encodes CASSPFGEGTGHDGANVLTF.

The chain recombines TRBV12-3 or TRBV12-4 with TRBJ1-2; a weak D match, TRBD1 (5 bases). This CDR3 region has 13 residues. The ends were cut back, 3 bases at V and 8 bases at J, with 13 bases in the middle. CDR3 DNA: TGTGCCAGCAGTTTCGAGGCAGGGTGGGGCTACACCTTC. Residues: CASSFEAGWGYTF.

CDR3 sequence: CASSLTDTGLNTEAFF. The DNA for the CDR3 is TGTGCCAGCAGCTTAACGGATACAGGGCTGAACACTGAAGCTTTCTTT. The chain recombines TRBV7-8 with TRBJ1-1, with D perhaps TRBD1 (6 bases). Looked up from germline, CDR1 is SGHVS and CDR2 is FQNEAQ. CDR3 length equals 16 residues. Trimming removed 2 bases at V and 0 bases at J, with 13 bases between.

This clone was detected only a few times. The chain couples TRBV5-3 to TRBJ1-1, with a tentative D call TRBD1 (5 bases). TRBV5-3 is annotated as an ORF whose role is uncertain. Trimming stripped 2 bases from V and 1 base from J, with 21 bases between. The CDR3 consists of 18 residues. CDR3 region: CARSLLSILTDTNTEAFF. The DNA of the CDR3 is TGTGCCAGAAGCTTACTGTCGATTCTAACGGACACGAACACTGAAGCTTTCTTT.

The chain is built from TRBV29-1 and TRBJ1-4; D uncertain. Germline assignment: CDR1 SQVTM and CDR2 ANQGSEA. Trimming shortened V by 4 bases and J by 0 bases, and 15 bases separated the two germline ends. The CDR3 consists of 16 residues. In DNA form, the CDR3 reads TGCAGCGTTGTTGATCCCGAGGCAGCAACTAATGAAAAACTGTTTTTT. Its protein product is CSVVDPEAATNEKLFF.

This chain uses TRBV2 with TRBJ1-5; D possibly corresponds to TRBD1 (5 bases). Germline V gene data show CDR1 as SNHLY and CDR2 as FYNNEI. This CDR3 is built from 14 residues. Between the trimmed V and J ends, which lost 7 bases and 2 bases, there was a span of 12 bases. CDR3: CASIQGWGNQPQHF. CDR3 bases: TGTGCCAGCATTCAGGGTTGGGGCAATCAGCCCCAGCATTTT. Full variable domain (remainder filled in from reference TRBV2 and TRBJ1-5): EPEVTQTPSHQVTQMGQEVILRCVPISNHLYFYWYRQILGQKVEFLVSFYNNEISEKSEIFDDQFSVERPDGSNFTLKIRSTKLEDSAMYFCASIQGWGNQPQHFGDGTRLSIL.

The V gene is TRBV6-2 or TRBV6-3, the J gene TRBJ2-3, with 8 positions matching TRBD1. This CDR3 region has 15 residues. The trim removed 0 bases at V and 2 bases at J, leaving 1 base unmatched. Germline V gene data show CDR1 as MNHEY and CDR2 as SVGEGT. CDR3 loop: CASSYSGQVTDTQYF. The DNA of the CDR3 is TGTGCCAGCAGTTACTCGGGACAGGTCACAGATACGCAGTATTTT.

This chain links TRBV6-1 with TRBJ2-1, with a possible D match to TRBD1 (5 bases). V lost 3 bases, J lost 8 bases, and 8 bases lay in between. Looked up from germline, CDR1 is MNHNS and CDR2 is SASEGT. The CDR3 length is 12 residues. The CDR3 sequence: CASSELGDEQFF. For the CDR3, the DNA is TGTGCCAGCAGTGAGTTAGGGGATGAGCAGTTCTTC.

The chain is built from TRBV20-1 and TRBJ2-5; TRBD1 agrees at 7 bases. Germline CDR1 DFQATT, CDR2 SNEGSKA (reference sequence). With 6 bases clipped from V and 6 bases from J, the junction kept 4 bases outside the gene matches. The length of the CDR3 is 11 residues. The CDR3 DNA reads TGCAGTGCCAAGGGACAGAAGACCCAGTACTTC. Amino acid sequence: CSAKGQKTQYF.

The chain is built from TRBV14 and TRBJ1-3, with D perhaps TRBD1 (5 bases). The V and J ends lost 3 bases and 4 bases respectively, with 10 bases between them. Germline-derived CDR1 and CDR2 are SGHDN and FVKESK. The CDR3 covers 14 residues. CDR3 nucleotide sequence: TGTGCCAGCAGCCACAGGGTGGGAGGAAACACCATATATTTT. It yields the protein CASSHRVGGNTIYF.

The chain is built from TRBV29-1 and TRBJ1-2, with 8 positions matching TRBD1. Trimming cost V 7 bases and J 8 bases; bases outside gene matches: 12. CDR3 length: 13 amino acids. The V gene's germline CDR1 is SQVTM and CDR2 ANQGSEA. CDR3 coding DNA: TGCAGCGGCTACGGACAGGGAGTAGCGGGCTACACCTTC. This encodes CSGYGQGVAGYTF.

This clone has only one observation. The chain couples TRBV2 to TRBJ1-6; weak D call: TRBD1 (6 bases). V lost 4 bases, J lost 0 bases, and 19 bases lay in between. The CDR3 totals 19 residues. From germline, CDR1 is SNHLY and CDR2 FYNNEI. CDR3 coding DNA: TGTGCCAGCAGTGTTGAACGCTTCAGGGGAAGCTCCTATAATTCACCCCTCCACTTT. Protein product: CASSVERFRGSSYNSPLHF.